The 20 T cell receptor beta chains presented below share a single source sample, sequenced in a study of patients and donors after allogeneic stem cell transplantation. TCRdb recomputed calls from the RT-PCR reads with MiXCR, one row per CDR3 protein. The sample includes fewer than 75,000 distinct CDR3 sequences, about 25% of them seen just once. The sample taken for sequencing was blood, either unsorted or a sorted T cell fraction (not recorded which). These receptor sequences come from a human donor who was either an allogeneic HSCT recipient or a stem cell or donor lymphocyte infusion donor (not recorded which). It is not recorded whose cells these are; they may come from a transplant donor.

This chain connects TRBV6-5 to TRBJ2-3, with TRBD2 matching 8 bases. Germline loops: CDR1 MNHEY, CDR2 SVGAGI. J gave up 5 bases and V 7 bases, and 5 bases lay outside the gene matches. The CDR3 has 13 residues. Here the CDR3 DNA reads TGTGCCAGCAAATTGGCGGGGGGAGATACGCAGTATTTT. This sequence encodes CASKLAGGDTQYF.

J is TRBJ1-2 and V is TRBV24-1; TRBD1 agrees at 7 bases. The CDR3 covers 16 residues. Trimming removed 4 bases from V and 3 bases from J; junction bases left unmatched: 10. Germline-derived CDR1 and CDR2 are KGHDR and SFDVKD. The CDR3 region is CATSDTQTQGDYGYTF. The CDR3 nucleotides are TGTGCCACCAGTGACACCCAAACCCAGGGGGACTATGGCTACACCTTC.

A few counts support this clonotype. The chain combines TRBV4-1 with TRBJ2-2; unclear D gene. Germline lookup yields CDR1 MGHRA and CDR2 YSYEKL. The CDR3 covers 17 residues. Trimming took off 1 base at V and 1 base at J, with 13 bases between the two ends. Here the CDR3 DNA reads TGCGCCAGCAGCCAAGTTGTCCACAGTCTGAACACCGGGGAGCTGTTTTTT. It specifies CASSQVVHSLNTGELFF.

V is TRBV6-5 and J is TRBJ1-1; D is unclear. Germline V gene sequence: CDR1 MNHEY, CDR2 SVGAGI. Trimming removed 9 bases at V and 5 bases at J, with 16 bases between. The length of the CDR3 is 13 residues. DNA for the CDR3: TGTGCCAGTAACCAGCGGAGGTGGACTGAAGCTTTCTTT. Amino acids: CASNQRRWTEAFF.

The table lists this clonotype with a few counts. The gene calls are TRBV27 and TRBJ1-2, with 7 nucleotides matching TRBD1. From germline, CDR1 is MNHEY and CDR2 SMNVEV (reference sequence). The CDR3 length is 13 residues. With V trimmed by 7 bases and J by 4 bases, 6 bases remained unmatched. Here the CDR3 DNA reads TGTGCCAGCACCCCGGCAGGGGGCTATGGCTACACCTTC. It codes for CASTPAGGYGYTF.

The V and J genes are TRBV25-1 and TRBJ2-7; D might be TRBD2 (5 bases). Trimming shortened V by 7 bases and J by 7 bases, and 17 bases separated the two germline ends. The CDR3 loop spans 13 amino acids. Germline CDR1 and CDR2: MGHDK and SYGVNS. The CDR3 sequence: CASNGPGIKEQYF. The DNA for the CDR3 is TGTGCCAGCAATGGGCCGGGAATCAAAGAGCAGTACTTC.

The chain is built from TRBV7-3 and TRBJ2-1, with D possibly matching TRBD1 (6 bases). V lost 4 bases, J lost 5 bases, and 12 bases lay in between. CDR1 SGHTA and CDR2 FQGTGA come from the germline V gene. This CDR3 has 14 residues. CDR3 DNA sequence: TGTGCCAGCAGCTCCGGGACACACAACAATGAGCAGTTCTTC. Translation: CASSSGTHNNEQFF.

The chain couples TRBV21-1 to TRBJ2-2; the DNA was not used to check the table's D call, TRBD1. TRBV21-1 is classified as a pseudogene. The CDR3 has 15 residues. This CDR3 reads CASSGPGTHTGELFF. The DNA for the CDR3 is TGTGCCAGCAGCGGCCCCGGGACACACACCGGGGAGCTGTTTTTT.

This clonotype was recorded a few times. The V gene is TRBV12-3 or TRBV12-4, the J gene TRBJ1-1; D uncertain. V lost 8 bases and J lost 5, with 12 bases in between. The CDR3 covers 12 residues. CDR3 nucleotide sequence: TGTGCCAGCGTCCGGGAGGCGACTGAAGCTTTCTTT. Translated, it gives CASVREATEAFF.

The chain carries TRBV5-1 and TRBJ2-2, with 10 bases identical to TRBD1. Germline V gene lookup returns CDR1 SGHRS and CDR2 YFSETQ. The CDR3 has 15 residues. The J segment lost 4 bases and the V segment lost 3 bases, leaving 3 bases of the junction unmatched. For the CDR3, the DNA is TGCGCCAGCAGCTGGGACAGGGGTTCCACCGGGGAGCTGTTTTTT. Its translation is CASSWDRGSTGELFF.

The rearrangement uses TRBV7-9 and TRBJ2-5; D is ambiguous. CDR3 length: 16 amino acids. V was pared by 0 bases and J by 7 bases, with 18 bases between. Germline loops: CDR1 SEHNR, CDR2 FQNEAQ (reference sequence). DNA of the CDR3: TGTGCCAGCAGCTTAGCATCCGGCACTCACGCAGGGACCCAGTACTTC. It translates to CASSLASGTHAGTQYF.

This chain joins TRBV6-2 or TRBV6-3 and TRBJ2-7, with unresolved D. Looked up from germline, CDR1 is MNHEY and CDR2 is SVGEGT. The CDR3 length is 14 residues. The V and J ends lost 10 bases and 7 bases respectively, with 23 bases between them. The CDR3 spells CATTVSLGEWEQYF. The CDR3 DNA sequence: TGTGCCACCACAGTGAGCCTCGGAGAGTGGGAGCAGTACTTC.

This clonotype was seen only a few times. The chain is built from TRBV7-2 and TRBJ1-1; no clear D gene. In germline, CDR1 is SGHTA, CDR2 FQGNSA. The CDR3 is 16 residues long. With 2 bases removed from V and 1 base from J, the gap between germline ends came to 14 bases. CDR3 nucleotide sequence: TGTGCCAGCAGCTTACCCTATCAACAGACGAACACTGAAGCTTTCTTT. Translated: CASSLPYQQTNTEAFF. Full variable domain (rest looked up from reference TRBV7-2 and TRBJ1-1): GAGVSQSPSNKVTEKGKDVELRCDPISGHTALYWYRQSLGQGLEFLIYFQGNSAPDKSGLPSDRFSAERTGGSVSTLTIQRTQQEDSAVYLCASSLPYQQTNTEAFFGQGTRLTVV.

The chain recombines TRBV19 with TRBJ2-5; TRBD2 aligns across 9 bases. The CDR3 runs 15 residues. Germline V gene sequence: CDR1 LNHDA, CDR2 SQIVND (reference sequence). The ends lost 4 bases at V and 4 bases at J; junction bases unmatched: 7. In DNA form, the CDR3 reads TGTGCCAGTAGTAATTCGCGGGAGGGCCGAGAGACCCAGTACTTC. Translation gives CASSNSREGRETQYF.

The chain has TRBV7-3 and TRBJ2-2; D might be TRBD1 (6 bases). The CDR3 totals 15 residues. From germline, CDR1 is SGHTA and CDR2 FQGTGA. V was clipped by 5 bases and J by 3 bases, with 13 bases between them. CDR3 region: CASSPRGTYTGELFF. In DNA, the CDR3 is TGTGCCAGCAGCCCTAGGGGGACGTACACCGGGGAGCTGTTTTTT.

The chain has TRBV6-6 and TRBJ1-2, with TRBD1 identical over 7 bases. V was clipped by 7 bases and J by 7 bases; unmatched bases: 15. Germline-derived CDR1 and CDR2 are MNHNY and SVGAGI (reference sequence). The CDR3 totals 15 residues. CDR3 loop: CASIEQGTHIFGYTF. The CDR3 DNA is TGTGCCAGCATTGAACAGGGGACCCATATATTTGGCTACACCTTC.

This sequence joins TRBV4-2 and TRBJ2-5, with D unclear. The V end lost 0 bases, the J end lost 9 bases, and 11 bases lay between the germline ends. From germline, CDR1 is LGHNA and CDR2 YNFKEQ. This CDR3 region has 13 residues. The DNA of the CDR3 is TGTGCCAGCAGCCAAGATCACCAACGGCCCCAGTACTTC. Protein product: CASSQDHQRPQYF.

V and J are TRBV10-3 and TRBJ1-2, with a tentative D call TRBD1 (6 bases). Trimming removed 5 bases from V and 4 bases from J, with 11 bases in between. Germline V gene sequence: CDR1 ENHRY, CDR2 SYGVKD. This CDR3 has 13 amino acids. The CDR3 region has the DNA TGTGCCATCAGTCCGGACAGCCTCTATGGCTACACCTTC. Protein: CAISPDSLYGYTF.

Ten or more counts support this clonotype. This chain joins TRBV12-3 or TRBV12-4 and TRBJ1-5; no clear D gene. V was trimmed by 5 bases and J by 2 bases, leaving 4 bases between them. This CDR3 contains 12 residues. CDR3 sequence (DNA): TGTGCCAGCAGTACCCGCAATCAGCCCCAGCATTTT. This gives the protein CASSTRNQPQHF.

V is TRBV9 and J is TRBJ2-7; 8 bases fit TRBD1. This CDR3 contains 14 residues. CDR1 is SGDLS, CDR2 YYNGEE, per germline. V shed 5 bases, J shed 0 bases, and the junction held 4 bases outside the gene matches. CDR3 bases: TGTGCCAGCAGTCCAGGGGGCAGCTCCTACGAGCAGTACTTC. It is translated as CASSPGGSSYEQYF.